The present T cell receptor (beta chain) was sequenced within a study of blood T cell repertoires in COVID-19. Cohorts were assigned according to the clinical history that participants reported. Sequencing was performed with immunoSEQ multiplex PCR; in TCRdb, only in-frame clones are kept and a portion is missing. The sample lists some 340,000 clones, 85% to 95% occurring once. V lost 0 bases, J lost 5 bases, and 12 bases lay in between. This CDR3 has 14 amino acids. Germline V gives CDR1 SGHRS, CDR2 YFSETQ. J is TRBJ2-7 and V is TRBV5-1; tentatively, D is TRBD1 (5 bases). Sample: PBMCs or T cells enriched from blood (not recorded which). This clonotype was sampled from a woman in her 30s who had been exposed to COVID-19. CDR3 residues: CASSLDAGWDEQYF. Here the CDR3 DNA reads TGCGCCAGCAGCTTGGATGCAGGGTGGGACGAGCAGTACTTC.